The source of this T cell receptor (beta chain) is a study of diagnostic markers for celiac disease (dated by TCRdb to 2018 to 2021). Notes on this clonotype: Its antigen has not been determined.

Measured from the cysteine to the phenylalanine, the CDR3 is 17 residues long. Nucleotide data are not available. Reading the germline V gene gives CDR1 ENHRY and CDR2 SYGVKD. TCRdb lists the instrument as Illumina MiSeq. The reads, reprocessed by TCRdb, yield one row per CDR3 protein sequence and no DNA. The table for this sample lists about 4,000 distinct CDR3 sequences. Clones ranked in the top ten supply 8.5% to 10% of the sample. This clonotype originated in a human donor. This table probably holds off-target reads from a library built for another chain. Material for sequencing was either unsorted cells or a sorted T cell fraction (not recorded which). The rearranged segments are TRBV10-3 and TRBJ2-4. The CDR3 protein is CAISESIGSGAKNIQYF.